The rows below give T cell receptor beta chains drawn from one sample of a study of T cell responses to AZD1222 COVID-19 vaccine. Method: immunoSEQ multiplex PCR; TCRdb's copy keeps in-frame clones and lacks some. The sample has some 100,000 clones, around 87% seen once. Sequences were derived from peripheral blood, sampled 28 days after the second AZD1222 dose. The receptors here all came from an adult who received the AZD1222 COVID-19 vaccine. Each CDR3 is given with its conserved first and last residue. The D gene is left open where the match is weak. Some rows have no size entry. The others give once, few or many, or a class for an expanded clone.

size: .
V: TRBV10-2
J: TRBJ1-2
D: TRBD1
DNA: TGCGCCAGCAGCCCTTCCCTCGGGACAGGGGATGGCTACACCTTC
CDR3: CASSPSLGTGDGYTF

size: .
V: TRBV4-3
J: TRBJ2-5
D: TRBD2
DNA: TGCGCCAGCAGCCAACCCTCCGGGCTAGCGGGAGAAGAGACCCAGTACTTC
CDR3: CASSQPSGLAGEETQYF

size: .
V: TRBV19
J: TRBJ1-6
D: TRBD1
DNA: TGTGCCAGTAGTATAGTTCGACAGGGTGGATCACCCCTCCACTTT
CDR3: CASSIVRQGGSPLHF

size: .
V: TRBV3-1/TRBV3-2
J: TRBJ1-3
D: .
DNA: TGTGCCAGCAGCCGAGGGGGACCCGGAAACACCATATATTTT
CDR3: CASSRGGPGNTIYF

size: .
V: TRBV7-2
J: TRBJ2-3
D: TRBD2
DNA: TGTGCCAGCAGCCCTAGGGCTAGCGGGAGGGGGAATTGGGCAGATACGCAGTATTTT
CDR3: CASSPRASGRGNWADTQYF

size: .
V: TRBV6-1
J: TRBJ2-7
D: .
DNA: TGTGCCAGCAGTGAAGCTGGTTCCGAGCAGTACTTC
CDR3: CASSEAGSEQYF

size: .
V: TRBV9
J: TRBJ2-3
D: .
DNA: TGTGCCAGCAGCCCTCACCAATCTACTCCCACAGATACGCAGTATTTT
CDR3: CASSPHQSTPTDTQYF

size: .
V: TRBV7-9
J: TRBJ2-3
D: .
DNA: TGTGCCAGCAGCTTAGAAGTAGGCACAGATACGCAGTATTTT
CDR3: CASSLEVGTDTQYF

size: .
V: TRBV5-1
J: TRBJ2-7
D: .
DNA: TGCGCCAGCAGCTTGGCAGGGGTCTACGAGCAGTACTTC
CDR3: CASSLAGVYEQYF

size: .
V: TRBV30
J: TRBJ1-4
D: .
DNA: TGTGCCTGGAGTGTAGAGGCCCCAACGGGGGAACTGTTTTTT
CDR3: CAWSVEAPTGELFF

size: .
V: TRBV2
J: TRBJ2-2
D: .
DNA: TGTGCCAGCACGGAGCTGAACACCGGGGAGCTGTTTTTT
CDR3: CASTELNTGELFF

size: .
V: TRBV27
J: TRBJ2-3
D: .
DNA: TGTGCCAGCAGGTCCACAGATACGCAGTATTTT
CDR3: CASRSTDTQYF

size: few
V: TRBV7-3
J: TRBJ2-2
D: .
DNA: TGTGCCAGCAGCTCCGGGATCCACACCGGGGAGCTGTTTTTT
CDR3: CASSSGIHTGELFF

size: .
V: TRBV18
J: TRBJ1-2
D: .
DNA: TGTGCCAGCTCACCAAACGGACAGTCCTATGGCTACACCTTC
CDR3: CASSPNGQSYGYTF

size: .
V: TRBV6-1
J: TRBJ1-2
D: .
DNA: TGTGCCAGCAGTGAAGGAGGCGGGGGAATCTTGGGCTACACCTTC
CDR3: CASSEGGGGILGYTF

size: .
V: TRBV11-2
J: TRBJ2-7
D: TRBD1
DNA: TGTGCCAGCAGCTCGGTTAGGGGACAGGGATTCTACGAGCAGTACTTC
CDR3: CASSSVRGQGFYEQYF

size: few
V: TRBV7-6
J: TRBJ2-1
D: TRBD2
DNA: TGTGCCAGCAGCTTGGGACTAGCATTAAATCGAGAGCAGTTCTTC
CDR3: CASSLGLALNREQFF

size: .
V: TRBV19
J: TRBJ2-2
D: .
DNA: TGTGCCAGTAGTTACCATGTTTTCGGGGAGGACACCGGGGAGCTGTTTTTT
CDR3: CASSYHVFGEDTGELFF

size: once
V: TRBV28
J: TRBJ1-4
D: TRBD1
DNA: TGTGCCAGCAGCTCTCATTCCGGGACAGGGGGAGAAAAACTGTTTTTT
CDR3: CASSSHSGTGGEKLFF

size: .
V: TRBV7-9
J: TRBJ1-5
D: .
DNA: TGTGCCAGCAGCTTAGTCGTAGGGATTGGGCAGCCCCAGCATTTT
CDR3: CASSLVVGIGQPQHF

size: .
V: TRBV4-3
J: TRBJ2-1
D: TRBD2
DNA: TGCGCCAGCAGCCAAGGACCAGCGGGATCTCCCCGGAATGAGCAGTTCTTC
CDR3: CASSQGPAGSPRNEQFF

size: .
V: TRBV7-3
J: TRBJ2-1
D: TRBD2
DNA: TGTGCCAGCAGTCTCGGACTAGCGTCCTACAATGAGCAGTTCTTC
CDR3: CASSLGLASYNEQFF